This T cell receptor beta chain was captured in a study of cytomegalovirus exposure and HLA in healthy donors. Looking at the study overall: The 90 to 150 validation repertoires matched the roughly 670 first-cohort repertoires in platform, a later analysis reported.

A word on this clone: What it binds is unknown.

Per the germline V gene, CDR1 is MNHEY and CDR2 is SVGAGI. CDR3 length equals 11 residues. With 6 bases removed from V and 5 bases from J, the gap between germline ends came to 4 bases. Findings of the study overall: The study designated 160 or so TCR beta chains cytomegalovirus-associated.

The table came from immunoSEQ multiplex PCR; TCRdb's copy has only in-frame clones and leaves some out. The sample lists about 160,000 clones, roughly 89% seen once, with approximately 3% in the top ten. V gene TRBV6-5 combines with J gene TRBJ2-2; D remains unclear. This sequence was found in a woman under 30 in good health and CMV-seropositive. Sequencing used PBMCs. The CDR3 DNA is TGTGCCAGCAGGAGAACCGGGGAGCTGTTTTTT. Protein: CASRRTGELFF.